This T cell receptor (beta chain) was identified during a study of blood T cell repertoires in COVID-19. Participant ages covered about 18 to 89 years across 20 to 30 US areas. Researchers sorted participants into cohorts using their self-reported clinical history. TCRdb keeps only in-frame clones here, not all; method: immunoSEQ multiplex PCR. The sample gives approximately 190,000 clones, roughly 82% of which show up once; around 5.2% is in the top ten. This CDR3 region has 14 residues. Germline-derived CDR1 and CDR2 are SQVTM and ANQGSEA. V shed 3 bases and J 2 bases; nucleotides not matched to a gene: 6.

The TCR sequence derives from a woman aged 55-69 years with acute COVID-19. The sample was PBMCs or T cells enriched from blood (not recorded which). The chain employs TRBV29-1 and TRBJ1-2; 7 nucleotides agree with TRBD1. The CDR3 loop is CSVEAGGNNYGYTF. The CDR3 nucleotides read TGCAGCGTTGAGGCAGGGGGGAACAACTATGGCTACACCTTC.